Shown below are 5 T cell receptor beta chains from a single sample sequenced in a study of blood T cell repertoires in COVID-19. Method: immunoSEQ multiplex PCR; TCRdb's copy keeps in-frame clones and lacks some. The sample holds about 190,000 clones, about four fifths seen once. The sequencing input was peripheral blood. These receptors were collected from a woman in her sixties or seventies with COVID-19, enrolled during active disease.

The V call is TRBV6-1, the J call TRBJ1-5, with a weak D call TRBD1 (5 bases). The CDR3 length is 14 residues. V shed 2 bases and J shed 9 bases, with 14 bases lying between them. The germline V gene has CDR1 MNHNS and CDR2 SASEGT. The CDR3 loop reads CASSEWTPGGPQHF. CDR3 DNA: TGTGCCAGCAGTGAATGGACTCCGGGGGGGCCCCAGCATTTT.

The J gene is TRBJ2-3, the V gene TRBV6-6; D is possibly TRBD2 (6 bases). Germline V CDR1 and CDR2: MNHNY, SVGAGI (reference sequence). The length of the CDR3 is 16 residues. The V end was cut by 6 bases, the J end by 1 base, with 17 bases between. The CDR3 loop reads CASRPTSQGGTDTQYF. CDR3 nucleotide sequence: TGTGCCAGCAGACCGACTAGTCAAGGAGGCACAGATACGCAGTATTTT.

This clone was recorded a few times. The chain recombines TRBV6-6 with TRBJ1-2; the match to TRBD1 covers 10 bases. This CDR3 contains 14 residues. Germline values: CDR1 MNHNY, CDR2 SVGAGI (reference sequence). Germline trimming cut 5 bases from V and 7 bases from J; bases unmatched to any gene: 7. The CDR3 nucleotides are TGTGCCAGCAGTCATGGGACAGGGGCAAGTGGCTACACCTTC. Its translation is CASSHGTGASGYTF.

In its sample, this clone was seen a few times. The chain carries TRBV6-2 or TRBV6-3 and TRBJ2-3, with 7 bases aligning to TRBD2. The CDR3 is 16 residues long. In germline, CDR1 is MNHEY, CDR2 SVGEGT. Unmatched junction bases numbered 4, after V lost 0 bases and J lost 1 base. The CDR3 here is CASSYSGAGGTDTQYF. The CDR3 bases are TGTGCCAGCAGTTACTCCGGGGCGGGGGGCACAGATACGCAGTATTTT.

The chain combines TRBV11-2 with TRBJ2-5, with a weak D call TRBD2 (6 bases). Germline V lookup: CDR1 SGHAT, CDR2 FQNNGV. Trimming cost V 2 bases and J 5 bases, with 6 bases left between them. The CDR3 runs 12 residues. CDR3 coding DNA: TGTGCCAGCAGCTTACTAGCGGAGACCCAGTACTTC. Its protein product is CASSLLAETQYF.